These 30 T cell receptor beta chains came from one sample sequenced in a study of blood T cell repertoires in COVID-19. The assay was immunoSEQ multiplex PCR, and TCRdb's table has in-frame clones only and misses some. Counted here are 84,000 or so clones, roughly 80% occurring once; the ten biggest clones make up around 16%. Sequences were obtained from peripheral blood. The source is a woman of 80 years or more with acute or convalescent COVID-19.

The genes are TRBV4-1 and TRBJ1-2; D uncertain. CDR3 size: 13 residues. The germline gives CDR1 MGHRA, CDR2 YSYEKL. V was clipped by 1 base and J by 2 bases, with 5 bases between them. Here the CDR3 reads CASSQGENYGYTF. The CDR3 DNA sequence: TGCGCCAGCAGCCAAGGCGAGAACTATGGCTACACCTTC.

This clone was found a few times. This chain uses TRBV6-1 with TRBJ2-3; TRBD1 aligns across 9 bases. Germline loops: CDR1 MNHNS, CDR2 SASEGT. The CDR3 contains 15 residues. With 3 bases clipped from V and 1 base from J, the junction kept 2 bases outside the gene matches. For the CDR3, the DNA is TGTGCCAGCAGTGAGGGACAGGGCCGCACAGATACGCAGTATTTT. It is translated as CASSEGQGRTDTQYF.

V is TRBV27 and J is TRBJ2-7; TRBD1 agrees at 7 bases. This CDR3 comprises 15 residues. Germline loops: CDR1 MNHEY, CDR2 SMNVEV (reference sequence). The J segment lost 1 base and the V segment lost 6 bases, leaving 9 bases of the junction unmatched. CDR3 in amino acids: CASSLVDRRSYEQYF. CDR3 DNA: TGTGCCAGCAGCTTGGTGGACAGGAGGTCCTACGAGCAGTACTTC.

The rearrangement joins TRBV6-5 to TRBJ1-5; 9 nucleotides line up with TRBD1. This CDR3 has 14 amino acids. The V segment lost 4 bases and the J segment 10 bases; nucleotides outside the gene matches: 8. From germline, CDR1 is MNHEY and CDR2 SVGAGI. The CDR3 DNA reads as TGTGCCAGCAGTTCCGGGGACAGGGTAGTCCCCCAGCATTTT. The encoded protein is CASSSGDRVVPQHF.

The chain couples TRBV12-3 or TRBV12-4 to TRBJ2-7; TRBD2 aligns across 10 bases. The CDR3 has 13 amino acids. The J segment lost 6 bases and the V segment lost 8 bases, leaving 7 bases of the junction unmatched. CDR3 nucleotide sequence: TGTGCCAGCTCTCAGCGGGGGGGCGTCGAGCAGTACTTC. Protein: CASSQRGGVEQYF.

CDR3 coding DNA: TGTGCCAGCACTGTAGCGGGGGGGCAAGGCGGGGAGCTGTTTTTT. Translation gives CASTVAGGQGGELFF. The rearrangement joins TRBV6-6 to TRBJ2-2; 11 nucleotides match TRBD2. V gave up 7 bases and J gave up 7 bases; unmatched junction bases: 8. This CDR3 has 15 amino acids. Per germline, CDR1 MNHNY and CDR2 SVGAGI (reference sequence).

This clone was observed a single time. For the CDR3, the DNA is TGTGCCAGCAGCACCCGAGGAGGGAATCGGTACTTC. This encodes CASSTRGGNRYF. The chain is built from TRBV3-1 (or the pseudogene TRBV3-2) and TRBJ2-5, with D possibly being TRBD2 (6 bases). The germline CDR1 and CDR2 sequences are LGHDT and YNNKEL (reference sequence). V was shortened by 5 bases and J by 13 bases, with 17 bases between the two germline ends. The CDR3 has 12 amino acids.

This clone was detected only a few times. The J gene is TRBJ1-2, the V gene TRBV6-1; D unclear. The germline gives CDR1 MNHNS, CDR2 SASEGT. V lost 3 bases and J 4 bases, leaving 12 bases between the germline ends. The CDR3 length is 14 residues. The CDR3 DNA sequence: TGTGCCAGCAGTGACCTTATGGGAGGCTATGGCTACACCTTC. Translating gives CASSDLMGGYGYTF.

This rearrangement joins TRBV7-3 to TRBJ1-2; the D gene is possibly TRBD1 (5 bases). V gave up 2 bases and J gave up 0 bases, with 10 bases separating them. Germline values: CDR1 SGHTA, CDR2 FQGTGA. This CDR3 has 15 amino acids. In DNA, the CDR3 is TGTGCCAGCAGCTTAGAAGCAGGGACTAACTATGGCTACACCTTC. Its protein is CASSLEAGTNYGYTF.

V usage is TRBV30 and J usage is TRBJ1-4, with TRBD1 as a possible D gene (6 bases). The germline CDR1 and CDR2 sequences are GTSNPN and SVGIG (reference sequence). Trimming left V 7 bases short and J 6 bases short, with 15 bases between. There are 13 residues in the CDR3. The CDR3 coding sequence is TGTGCCTCCGCAGGGGCGCCCGATGAAAAACTGTTTTTT. Translated: CASAGAPDEKLFF.

Only one count was recorded for this clone. This chain connects TRBV9 to TRBJ2-5; 10 bases align to TRBD2. The CDR3 runs to 16 residues. Germline V gives CDR1 SGDLS, CDR2 YYNGEE. The J segment lost 2 bases and the V segment lost 0 bases, leaving 4 bases of the junction unmatched. Here the CDR3 DNA reads TGTGCCAGCAGCGTAGCTCATAGCGGGGGGCAAGAGACCCAGTACTTC. Translating gives CASSVAHSGGQETQYF. The full variable domain, its missing parts supplied by reference TRBV9 and TRBJ2-5, is DSGVTQTPKHLITATGQRVTLRCSPRSGDLSVYWYQQSLDQGLQFLIQYYNGEERAKGNILERFSAQQFPDLHSELNLSSLELGDSALYFCASSVAHSGGQETQYFGPGTRLLVL.

The CDR3 region is CASSSVLEGEQFF. Written as DNA, the CDR3 is TGCGCCAGCAGCTCGGTGCTAGAGGGTGAGCAGTTCTTC. The J gene is TRBJ2-1, the V gene TRBV5-1, with a weak D call TRBD2 (5 bases). Looked up from germline, CDR1 is SGHRS and CDR2 is YFSETQ. V dropped 3 bases and J dropped 9 bases, with 13 bases sitting between them. This CDR3 spans 13 amino acids. Drawing the rest from reference TRBV5-1 and TRBJ2-1, the complete variable domain is KAGVTQTPRYLIKTRGQQVTLSCSPISGHRSVSWYQQTPGQGLQFLFEYFSETQRNKGNFPGRFSGRQFSNSRSEMNVSTLELGDSALYLCASSSVLEGEQFFGPGTRLTVL.

This clone appeared once. This chain joins TRBV24-1 and TRBJ2-5, with D possibly being TRBD2 (5 bases). Trimming took 4 bases from V and 6 from J, leaving 14 bases between them. The germline CDR1 and CDR2 sequences are KGHDR and SFDVKD. The CDR3 sequence is 14 residues long. The DNA of the CDR3 is TGTGCCACCAGTGAGGCCGGACTCGGGCAGACCCAGTACTTC. Its translation is CATSEAGLGQTQYF.

The chain uses TRBV4-1 and TRBJ1-4; TRBD1 is a possible D gene (5 bases). Germline CDR1 is MGHRA and CDR2 is YSYEKL. V lost 3 bases, J lost 7 bases, and 15 bases lay in between. CDR3 size: 15 residues. The CDR3: CASSHVGAGGEKLFF. The CDR3 bases are TGCGCCAGCAGCCACGTTGGGGCTGGTGGTGAAAAACTGTTTTTT.

The count of this clone is one. J is TRBJ2-7 and V is TRBV18, with D possibly matching TRBD2 (5 bases). There are 16 residues in the CDR3. The germline gives CDR1 KGHSH, CDR2 LQKENI. The ends were cut back, 1 base at V and 2 bases at J, with 15 bases in the middle. CDR3 bases: TGTGCCAGCTCACCACAATCCGGAGGATTAGCCTACGAGCAGTACTTC. Translation: CASSPQSGGLAYEQYF.

The chain uses TRBV7-6 and TRBJ2-1; 10 bases align to TRBD2. This CDR3 region has 15 residues. J gave up 10 bases and V 6 bases, and 12 bases lay outside the gene matches. CDR1 is SGHVS and CDR2 is FNYEAQ in the germline V gene. The CDR3 reads CASSLAGLAGAEQFF. For the CDR3, the DNA is TGTGCCAGCAGTCTGGCGGGGCTAGCGGGGGCCGAGCAGTTCTTC.

The chain is built from TRBV19 and TRBJ2-2; 8 bases agree with TRBD2. This CDR3 comprises 14 residues. Germline trimming cut 6 bases from V and 7 bases from J; bases unmatched to any gene: 7. Germline CDR1 LNHDA, CDR2 SQIVND (reference sequence). CDR3 sequence reads: CASRPGTRNGELFF. The CDR3 bases are TGTGCCAGTAGACCCGGGACTAGAAACGGGGAGCTGTTTTTT.

The chain links TRBV6-2 or TRBV6-3 to TRBJ1-5; D ambiguous. The CDR3 is 14 residues long. Trimming took 2 bases from V and 5 from J, leaving 10 bases between them. Germline CDR1 MNHEY, CDR2 SVGEGT. The CDR3 spells CASSYEDSDQPQHF. The CDR3, as DNA: TGTGCCAGCAGTTACGAGGACTCCGATCAGCCCCAGCATTTT.

This chain connects TRBV2 to TRBJ2-5, with D possibly being TRBD2 (6 bases). The CDR3 has 15 amino acids. Per germline, CDR1 SNHLY and CDR2 FYNNEI. V shed 7 bases and J shed 1 base, with 16 bases lying between them. The CDR3 region is CASIRGADPQETQYF. The CDR3 nucleotides read TGTGCCAGCATCCGCGGGGCGGACCCCCAAGAGACCCAGTACTTC.

The rearrangement joins TRBV10-1 to TRBJ2-1; 11 bases map to TRBD2. The CDR3 runs to 14 residues. The J segment lost 7 bases and the V segment lost 6 bases, leaving 5 bases of the junction unmatched. Germline loops: CDR1 WNHNN, CDR2 SYGVQD (reference sequence). CDR3 protein: CASSLAGGPNEQFF. CDR3 coding DNA: TGCGCCAGCAGCTTAGCGGGGGGGCCTAATGAGCAGTTCTTC.

The chain carries TRBV6-2 or TRBV6-3 and TRBJ1-2, with unresolved D. Trimming stripped 0 bases from V and 5 bases from J, with 7 bases between. CDR3 length equals 13 residues. Looked up from germline, CDR1 is MNHEY and CDR2 is SVGEGT. The CDR3 sequence is CASSYSSLYGYTF. The CDR3 DNA follows: TGTGCCAGCAGTTACTCGAGCTTATATGGCTACACCTTC.

The CDR3 DNA sequence: TGTGCCAGCAGCTGGGGGAGTGACAGGGTCAATAATTCACCCCTCCACTTT. This codes for CASSWGSDRVNNSPLHF. The chain employs TRBV7-2 and TRBJ1-6; 7 bases fit TRBD1. This CDR3 has 17 residues. Germline V gene data show CDR1 as SGHTA and CDR2 as FQGNSA. Losses at the gene ends were 4 bases for V and 5 bases for J; bases not matched to a gene: 11.

The V gene is TRBV6-1, the J gene TRBJ1-1; a possible D gene is TRBD1 (6 bases). Germline V CDR1 and CDR2: MNHNS, SASEGT. CDR3 length: 13 amino acids. Trimming pared 0 bases from V and 6 bases from J, leaving 8 bases between. The CDR3: CASSEANRAEAFF. The DNA for the CDR3 is TGTGCCAGCAGTGAAGCTAACAGGGCTGAAGCTTTCTTT.

The V gene is TRBV6-1, the J gene TRBJ2-1; D might be TRBD2 (6 bases). The germline V and J ends were trimmed by 3 bases and 0 bases, with 12 bases remaining between them. The CDR3 spans 16 residues. The germline CDR1 and CDR2 sequences are MNHNS and SASEGT. In nucleotides, the CDR3 is TGTGCCAGCAGTGACCCCCGGGGGAGCTCCTACAATGAGCAGTTCTTC. Amino acids: CASSDPRGSSYNEQFF.

This chain connects TRBV6-5 to TRBJ1-1, with D unresolved. Trimming removed 7 bases at V and 3 bases at J, with 9 bases between. Germline values: CDR1 MNHEY, CDR2 SVGAGI. The CDR3 covers 12 residues. For the CDR3, the DNA is TGTGCCAGCATGGAGGGAGACACTGAAGCTTTCTTT. Amino acid sequence: CASMEGDTEAFF.

The chain has TRBV6-1 and TRBJ1-5; D call uncertain. The length of the CDR3 is 16 residues. V was trimmed by 2 bases and J by 9 bases, leaving 20 bases between them. The germline V gene encodes CDR1 MNHNS and CDR2 SASEGT. CDR3 sequence: CASSESSWASTLPQHF. CDR3 DNA: TGTGCCAGCAGTGAATCATCCTGGGCAAGCACCTTGCCCCAGCATTTT.

This clone appeared a single time. The chain couples TRBV19 to TRBJ2-2, with 8 positions matching TRBD1. CDR3 length: 17 residues. CDR1 is LNHDA and CDR2 is SQIVND in the germline V gene (reference sequence). J lost 0 bases, V lost 2 bases, and 5 bases had no gene match. The CDR3 DNA reads as TGTGCCAGTAGTATAAGAACAGGGGGATCGAACACCGGGGAGCTGTTTTTT. Residues: CASSIRTGGSNTGELFF.

This rearrangement joins TRBV5-5 to TRBJ1-3, with D maybe TRBD1 (6 bases). Germline V CDR1 and CDR2: SGHKS, YYEKEE (reference sequence). V was trimmed by 2 bases and J by 3 bases, leaving 15 bases between them. The CDR3 loop spans 16 amino acids. This CDR3 reads CASSLLQGQGGNTIYF. The DNA for the CDR3 is TGTGCCAGCAGCTTATTACAGGGACAAGGTGGAAACACCATATATTTT. The complete variable domain, with remaining parts taken from reference TRBV5-5 and TRBJ1-3, reads DAGVTQSPTHLIKTRGQQVTLRCSPISGHKSVSWYQQVLGQGPQFIFQYYEKEERGRGNFPDRFSARQFPNYSSELNVNALLLGDSALYLCASSLLQGQGGNTIYFGEGSWLTVV.

V usage is TRBV30 and J usage is TRBJ2-3; D call uncertain. Germline CDR1 is GTSNPN and CDR2 is SVGIG (reference sequence). V was pared by 2 bases and J by 0 bases, with 9 bases between. CDR3 size: 14 residues. As DNA, the CDR3 is TGTGCCTGGAGTCCCGTCCCGAGCACAGATACGCAGTATTTT. It codes for CAWSPVPSTDTQYF.

This chain joins TRBV15 and TRBJ2-5; tentative D call: TRBD1 (6 bases). There are 14 residues in the CDR3. V lost 1 base and J 4 bases, leaving 10 bases between the germline ends. Germline V gene sequence: CDR1 LNHNV, CDR2 YYDKDF (reference sequence). DNA of the CDR3: TGTGCCACCAGCAGAGTGCCAGGGGCAGAGACCCAGTACTTC. Its protein product is CATSRVPGAETQYF.